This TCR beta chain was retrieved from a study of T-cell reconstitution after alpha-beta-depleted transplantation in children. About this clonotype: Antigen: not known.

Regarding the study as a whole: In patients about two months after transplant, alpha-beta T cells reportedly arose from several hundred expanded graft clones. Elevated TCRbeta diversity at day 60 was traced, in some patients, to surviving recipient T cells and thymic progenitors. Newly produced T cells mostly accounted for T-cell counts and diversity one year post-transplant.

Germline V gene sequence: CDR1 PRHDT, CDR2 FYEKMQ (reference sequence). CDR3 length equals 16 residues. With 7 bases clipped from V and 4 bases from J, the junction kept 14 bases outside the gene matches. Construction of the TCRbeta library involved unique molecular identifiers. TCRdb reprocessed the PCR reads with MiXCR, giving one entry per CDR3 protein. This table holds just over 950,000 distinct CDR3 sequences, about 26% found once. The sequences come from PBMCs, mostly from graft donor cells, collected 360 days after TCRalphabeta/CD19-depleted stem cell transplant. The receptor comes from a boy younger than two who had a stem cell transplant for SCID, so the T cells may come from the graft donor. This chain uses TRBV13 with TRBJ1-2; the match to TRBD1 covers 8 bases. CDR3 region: CASTLYDRGWGYGYTF. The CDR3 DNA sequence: TGTGCCAGCACCTTGTACGACAGGGGATGGGGCTATGGCTACACCTTC.